This T cell receptor (beta chain) was sequenced in a study of blood T cells in healthy people across ages. The amount of total RNA extracted per sample was at least 6 micrograms. The CDR3 totals 18 residues. The ends were cut back, 2 bases at V and 2 bases at J, with 20 bases in the middle. Per the germline V gene, CDR1 is SGHVS and CDR2 is FNYEAQ. The use of a sample-barcoded 5' primer and a J-beta primer mix characterized a second PCR of about 7 to 12 cycles. Every individual sample yielded 3 million or more paired-end reads (each containing CDR3). TCRdb re-called the 5' RACE reads through MiXCR, storing one row per CDR3 protein. The table records hundreds of thousands of distinct CDR3 sequences, 20% to 30% of them present only once. These data were also reused for a study on T cells of mothers and their children. That investigation notes: Random nucleotides (2-4) and sample barcodes were added by the M1S primer used in the second PCR.

V usage is TRBV7-6 and J usage is TRBJ2-3; no definite D call. The specimen was blood. This sequence was found in a boy younger than 18 in good health. The CDR3 DNA follows: TGTGCCAGCAGCTTATGGAGTAGTCGGACGAGTAACACAGATACGCAGTATTTT. Protein: CASSLWSSRTSNTDTQYF.